This TCR beta chain was sequenced in a study of OX40 agonist ivuxolimab in advanced cancers. V was shortened by 4 bases and J by 9 bases, with 14 bases between the two germline ends. Germline V gene data show CDR1 as SGHRS and CDR2 as YFSETQ. The CDR3 runs 13 residues. Assay used: immunoSEQ multiplex PCR; TCRdb lists only in-frame clones, some missing. The data show some 19,000 clones, about 86% seen once. The material sequenced was CD4+ or CD8+ T cells sorted from blood, taken in a trial of the OX40 agonist ivuxolimab. The V and J genes are TRBV5-1 and TRBJ2-1; D might be TRBD1 or TRBD2, each matching 5 bases. The TCR was taken from an adult with an advanced solid tumor such as melanoma, head and neck, liver or kidney cancer. CDR3 sequence: CASSIRTGGEQFF. The CDR3 region has the DNA TGCGCCAGCAGCATTCGGACTGGGGGTGAGCAGTTCTTC. Full variable domain (outside the CDR3, taken from reference TRBV5-1 and TRBJ2-1): KAGVTQTPRYLIKTRGQQVTLSCSPISGHRSVSWYQQTPGQGLQFLFEYFSETQRNKGNFPGRFSGRQFSNSRSEMNVSTLELGDSALYLCASSIRTGGEQFFGPGTRLTVL.